The 17 T cell receptor beta chains reported below all come from one sample, sequenced in a study of monozygotic twins with inflammatory bowel disease. TCRdb reanalyzed the 5' RACE reads, giving one entry per CDR3 protein sequence and no DNA. This repertoire includes around 450,000 distinct CDR3 sequences. The source material was blood. The receptors stem from a human donor with ulcerative colitis or Crohn's disease, or a healthy co-twin of an affected twin (not recorded which).

The chain links TRBV27 to TRBJ1-6; there is no DNA to check the TCRdb D call of TRBD1. The V gene's germline CDR1 is MNHEY and CDR2 SMNVEV (reference sequence). This CDR3 spans 15 amino acids. The CDR3 sequence is CASSGLGQGSSPLHF.

The chain is built from TRBV6-1 and TRBJ2-1; TCRdb picks TRBD2, but there is no DNA to check that call. The V gene's germline CDR1 is MNHNS and CDR2 SASEGT. This CDR3 spans 14 amino acids. CDR3 region: CASSVLTGGAEQFF.

The chain uses TRBV4-2 and TRBJ2-7; TCRdb returns TRBD1, unconfirmable since there is no DNA. Germline V CDR1 and CDR2: LGHNA, YNFKEQ. CDR3 size: 16 residues. The CDR3 loop is CASSQGSTGGAYEQYF.

The chain couples TRBV4-2 to TRBJ2-7; the TRBD1 assignment by TCRdb is unverifiable without DNA. Germline-derived CDR1 and CDR2 are LGHNA and YNFKEQ. The CDR3 length is 14 residues. CDR3 sequence: CASSQGRDTYEQYF.

The rearrangement joins TRBV6-2 or TRBV6-3 to TRBJ2-2. Germline V lookup: CDR1 MNHEY, CDR2 SVGEGT. CDR3 length: 14 residues. CDR3 protein: CASRPTGGTGELFF.

This chain joins TRBV20-1 and TRBJ1-5; TCRdb's D gene call, TRBD1, goes unchecked for lack of DNA. CDR3 length: 14 residues. CDR1 is DFQATT, CDR2 SNEGSKA, per germline (reference sequence). The CDR3 is CSAQGQGGNQPQHF.

The chain carries TRBV10-3 and TRBJ2-1; TCRdb's D call of TRBD1 is untestable without DNA. The germline gives CDR1 ENHRY, CDR2 SYGVKD. The CDR3 length is 15 residues. This chain's CDR3 is CAISAARGANNEQFF.

The chain employs TRBV10-3 and TRBJ1-1; there is no DNA to check the TCRdb D call of TRBD1. CDR1 is ENHRY, CDR2 SYGVKD, per germline. The CDR3 loop spans 13 amino acids. CDR3 residues: CAISSRDNTEAFF.

This chain links TRBV6-1 with TRBJ1-2; TCRdb's assignment of TRBD1 cannot be checked, as there is no DNA. Per germline, CDR1 MNHNS and CDR2 SASEGT. The CDR3 consists of 12 residues. The CDR3 sequence is CAMRTDGHGYTF.

This chain connects TRBV4-1 to TRBJ2-1; TCRdb indicates TRBD1, and absent DNA this call remains unverified. The CDR3 length is 15 residues. CDR1 and CDR2 from the germline V gene are MGHRA and YSYEKL. CDR3 sequence: CASSQDRVSRNEQFF.

The chain joins TRBV2 to TRBJ2-3. Germline V lookup: CDR1 SNHLY, CDR2 FYNNEI. CDR3 length: 13 amino acids. The CDR3 loop reads CASTALGTDTQYF.

The rearrangement uses TRBV18 and TRBJ2-7; TCRdb's D gene call, TRBD2, goes unchecked for lack of DNA. The germline CDR1 and CDR2 sequences are KGHSH and LQKENI. The CDR3 totals 14 residues. CDR3 loop: CASSESSGSYEQYF.

This sequence joins TRBV20-1 and TRBJ1-1. From germline, CDR1 is DFQATT and CDR2 SNEGSKA (reference sequence). The CDR3 length is 16 residues. CDR3: CSARLGPGLEYTEAFF.

V usage is TRBV7-9 and J usage is TRBJ1-5; there is no DNA to check the TCRdb D call of TRBD1. This CDR3 comprises 14 residues. Germline V gene data show CDR1 as SEHNR and CDR2 as FQNEAQ (reference sequence). CDR3 in amino acids: CASETLDGRGAQHF. Full variable domain (missing parts from reference TRBV7-9 and TRBJ1-5): DTGVSQNPRHKITKRGQNVTFRCDPISEHNRLYWYRQTLGQGPEFLTYFQNEAQLEKSRLLSDRFSAERPKGSFSTLEIQRTEQGDSAMYLCASETLDGRGAQHFGDGTRLSIL.

The chain is built from TRBV20-1 and TRBJ2-1. This CDR3 is 11 amino acids long. Per the germline V gene, CDR1 is DFQATT and CDR2 is SNEGSKA (reference sequence). CDR3 in amino acids: CSASLRHEQFF.

The chain employs TRBV5-6 and TRBJ2-5. Germline V CDR1 and CDR2: SGHDT, YYEEEE. The CDR3 is 13 residues long. Here the CDR3 reads CASSNFLGETQYF.

The chain couples TRBV5-6 to TRBJ1-2; the D call from TCRdb, TRBD1, cannot be confirmed without DNA. The CDR3 contains 14 residues. CDR1 is SGHDT and CDR2 is YYEEEE in the germline V gene. This CDR3 reads CASRLRGTNYGYTF.